These 9 T cell receptor beta chains came from one sample sequenced in a study of blood T cell repertoires in COVID-19. Assay used: immunoSEQ multiplex PCR; TCRdb lists only in-frame clones, some missing. The top ten clones hold over 2.5% of a sample with roughly 51,000 clones, roughly 85% of them seen once. Material: peripheral blood. The receptors were gathered from a woman of 80 years or more with acute or convalescent COVID-19.

V gene TRBV4-2 combines with J gene TRBJ2-7; TRBD1 aligns across 7 bases. CDR3 length: 14 residues. Germline CDR1 LGHNA, CDR2 YNFKEQ. The V segment lost 1 base and the J segment 2 bases; nucleotides outside the gene matches: 2. The DNA of the CDR3 is TGTGCCAGCAGCCAAGGACAGGGAACCTACGAGCAGTACTTC. Translation gives CASSQGQGTYEQYF.

The chain uses TRBV7-8 and TRBJ2-5, with 7 bases lining up with TRBD1. Per the germline V gene, CDR1 is SGHVS and CDR2 is FQNEAQ. The CDR3 loop spans 13 amino acids. V gave up 5 bases and J gave up 6 bases; unmatched junction bases: 6. The CDR3 is CASSTRQGQTQYF. The DNA of the CDR3 is TGTGCCAGCAGCACACGACAGGGACAGACCCAGTACTTC.

This clone showed up just a few times. The CDR3 coding sequence is TGTGCCAGCTCCCTTTCAACAGGGGTCAATGAGCAGTTCTTC. It encodes CASSLSTGVNEQFF. This rearrangement joins TRBV18 to TRBJ2-1; 7 bases align to TRBD1. There are 14 residues in the CDR3. The germline V gene encodes CDR1 KGHSH and CDR2 LQKENI. V lost 6 bases to trimming and J lost 6 bases; unmatched junction nucleotides: 8.

V usage is TRBV4-1 and J usage is TRBJ2-7; TRBD1 agrees at 9 bases. V shed 1 base, J shed 4 bases, and the junction held 8 bases outside the gene matches. CDR1 and CDR2 from the germline V gene are MGHRA and YSYEKL. CDR3 length equals 16 residues. The CDR3 sequence is CASSQAWGQGLYEQYF. The CDR3 DNA follows: TGCGCCAGCAGCCAAGCCTGGGGACAGGGTCTATACGAGCAGTACTTC.

This clone occurred a few times. This rearrangement joins TRBV3-1 (or the pseudogene TRBV3-2) to TRBJ1-2, with 7 bases identical to TRBD1. Germline-derived CDR1 and CDR2 are LGHDT and YNNKEL (reference sequence). Trimming at V came to 3 bases and at J to 7 bases, leaving 8 bases not matched to a gene. This CDR3 has 14 residues. In DNA, the CDR3 is TGTGCCAGCAGCCAGGAGGACAGGAGGTCTGGCTACACCTTC. It translates to CASSQEDRRSGYTF.

This chain connects TRBV3-1 (or the pseudogene TRBV3-2) to TRBJ2-3; 10 positions agree with TRBD2. Germline loops: CDR1 LGHDT, CDR2 YNNKEL (reference sequence). J gave up 5 bases and V 0 bases, and 5 bases lay outside the gene matches. The CDR3 loop spans 16 amino acids. As DNA, the CDR3 is TGTGCCAGCAGCCAAGATGTAGCGGGGGGACTAGATACGCAGTATTTT. This sequence encodes CASSQDVAGGLDTQYF.

This clone was detected only a few times. The chain has TRBV10-2 and TRBJ1-6; D is unresolved. Germline V gives CDR1 WSHSY, CDR2 SAAADI. This CDR3 is built from 16 residues. V was clipped by 0 bases and J by 3 bases, with 9 bases between them. CDR3 region: CASSESPGYYNSPLHF. CDR3 sequence (DNA): TGCGCCAGCAGTGAGTCGCCAGGCTACTATAATTCACCCCTCCACTTT.

This clone came up once. This chain uses TRBV7-2 with TRBJ1-5; no clear D. The germline CDR1 and CDR2 sequences are SGHTA and FQGNSA. The V end was cut by 2 bases, the J end by 2 bases, with 10 bases between. The CDR3 spans 15 residues. The CDR3 here is CASSLSWQGNQPQHF. CDR3 nucleotide sequence: TGTGCCAGCAGCTTATCTTGGCAGGGCAATCAGCCCCAGCATTTT.

The gene calls are TRBV2 and TRBJ2-6, with no clear D. The germline V gene has CDR1 SNHLY and CDR2 FYNNEI. The CDR3 runs to 14 residues. The V and J ends lost 4 bases and 0 bases respectively, with 4 bases between them. CDR3 sequence (DNA): TGTGCCAGCAGTGTTTACTCTGGGGCCAACGTCCTGACTTTC. Protein sequence: CASSVYSGANVLTF.